Each of the 20 T cell receptor beta chains below was sequenced from the same sample in a study of T cell responses to AZD1222 COVID-19 vaccine. Sequencing was performed with immunoSEQ multiplex PCR; in TCRdb, only in-frame clones are kept and a portion is missing. The data contain 150,000 to 200,000 clones, more than 90% of them singletons. Sample: peripheral blood, taken 28 days after the second dose of the MenACWY control vaccine. The receptors were gathered from an adult who received the MenACWY meningococcal vaccine as a control.

The chain is built from TRBV4-1 and TRBJ1-1; possible D gene TRBD1, 6 bases. CDR3 length equals 16 residues. Looked up from germline, CDR1 is MGHRA and CDR2 is YSYEKL. Trimming pared 4 bases from V and 4 bases from J, leaving 19 bases between. Written as DNA, the CDR3 is TGCGCCAGCAGCCCCGAGGTCACCCGAGGGGGCACTGAAGCTTTCTTT. As protein: CASSPEVTRGGTEAFF.

This chain connects TRBV7-6 to TRBJ1-6, with D maybe TRBD1 (5 bases). From germline, CDR1 is SGHVS and CDR2 FNYEAQ. This CDR3 contains 16 residues. Trimming cost V 5 bases and J 8 bases, with 19 bases left between them. The CDR3 bases are TGTGCCAGCAGCCCAAGCCCCACACAGGTTTATTCACCCCTCCACTTT. It specifies CASSPSPTQVYSPLHF.

The chain couples TRBV28 to TRBJ2-7, with D uncertain. The ends were cut back, 8 bases at V and 2 bases at J, with 13 bases in the middle. This CDR3 region has 13 residues. Germline V gene sequence: CDR1 MDHEN, CDR2 SYDVKM. CDR3 amino acids: CASSLGVPYEQYF. The CDR3 DNA is TGTGCCAGCTCCTTAGGAGTACCCTACGAGCAGTACTTC. The full variable domain, rest sourced from reference TRBV28 and TRBJ2-7, is DVKVTQSSRYLVKRTGEKVFLECVQDMDHENMFWYRQDPGLGLRLIYFSYDVKMKEKGDIPEGYSVSREKKERFSLILESASTNQTSMYLCASSLGVPYEQYFGPGTRLTVT.

V usage is TRBV7-6 and J usage is TRBJ2-5; perhaps D is TRBD1 or TRBD2 (6 bases each). The V gene lost 6 bases and the J gene lost 4 bases, with 18 bases spanning the gap. The CDR3 has 15 amino acids. CDR1 is SGHVS, CDR2 FNYEAQ, per germline. CDR3 bases: TGTGCCAGCAGTTCGGGCCCCGGGGGCCCAGAGACCCAGTACTTC. It is translated as CASSSGPGGPETQYF.

This clone has a handful of counts. In DNA, the CDR3 is TGTGCCAGCAGCAGAAGGACAGCATTCTCCTACAATGAGCAGTTCTTC. It yields the protein CASSRRTAFSYNEQFF. The chain combines TRBV7-2 with TRBJ2-1; tentative D call: TRBD1 (6 bases). Per germline, CDR1 SGHTA and CDR2 FQGNSA. V lost 5 bases, J lost 0 bases, and 14 bases lay in between. CDR3 length: 16 amino acids.

This clone was recorded once. The chain carries TRBV19 and TRBJ2-3; a weak D match, TRBD1 (6 bases). Trimming removed 4 bases at V and 0 bases at J, with 11 bases between. This CDR3 is built from 15 residues. CDR1 and CDR2 from the germline V gene are LNHDA and SQIVND (reference sequence). The CDR3, as DNA: TGTGCCAGTAGTACTCAGGGGTCCAGCACAGATACGCAGTATTTT. Its protein product is CASSTQGSSTDTQYF. The complete variable domain, with remaining parts taken from reference TRBV19 and TRBJ2-3, reads DGGITQSPKYLFRKEGQNVTLSCEQNLNHDAMYWYRQDPGQGLRLIYYSQIVNDFQKGDIAEGYSVSREKKESFPLTVTSAQKNPTAFYLCASSTQGSSTDTQYFGPGTRLTVL.

The chain employs TRBV11-3 and TRBJ2-5; tentatively, D is TRBD2 (6 bases). The CDR3 covers 13 residues. Germline loops: CDR1 SGHNT, CDR2 YENEEA. Trimming pared 3 bases from V and 4 bases from J, leaving 9 bases between. The CDR3 region is CASSLEGGETQYF. The CDR3 nucleotides are TGTGCCAGCAGCTTGGAGGGAGGAGAGACCCAGTACTTC.

CDR3 bases: TGTGCCAGCAGCCATAGGCGGGGCTCTGGGGCCAACGTCCTGACTTTC. Translation gives CASSHRRGSGANVLTF. J is TRBJ2-6 and V is TRBV7-8; tentatively, D is TRBD2 (6 bases). The CDR3 contains 16 residues. Germline CDR1 and CDR2: SGHVS and FQNEAQ. With 5 bases removed from V and 0 bases from J, the gap between germline ends came to 11 bases.

V gene TRBV5-6 combines with J gene TRBJ1-5; weak D call: TRBD1 (5 bases). Trimming cost V 0 bases and J 11 bases, with 21 bases left between them. The CDR3 contains 16 residues. Per germline, CDR1 SGHDT and CDR2 YYEEEE. The CDR3 loop reads CASSLGWDYVSSTQHF. The CDR3 bases are TGTGCCAGCAGCTTGGGTTGGGACTATGTCAGTTCAACCCAGCATTTT.

CDR3 bases: TGTGCCAGCAGCCCTCCTCCGGGACTAGCGGGAGCAGATACGCAGTATTTT. It codes for CASSPPPGLAGADTQYF. The J gene is TRBJ2-3, the V gene TRBV6-2 or TRBV6-3; 14 nucleotides match TRBD2. With V trimmed by 6 bases and J by 4 bases, 9 bases remained unmatched. CDR1 and CDR2 from the germline V gene are MNHEY and SVGEGT. CDR3 length: 17 residues.

The CDR3: CASSIQKADTQYF. In DNA form, the CDR3 reads TGTGCCAGTAGTATTCAGAAAGCGGATACGCAGTATTTT. V gene TRBV19 combines with J gene TRBJ2-3; D gene unclear. V dropped 3 bases and J dropped 6 bases, with 10 bases sitting between them. Germline V gene data show CDR1 as LNHDA and CDR2 as SQIVND (reference sequence). The CDR3 sequence is 13 residues long.

The DNA of the CDR3 is TGTGCCAGTAGTATACAGGGTCGTGACACCGGGGAGCTGTTTTTT. Translation: CASSIQGRDTGELFF. The chain links TRBV19 to TRBJ2-2; tentatively, D is TRBD1 (5 bases). The CDR3 has 15 amino acids. The germline V gene has CDR1 LNHDA and CDR2 SQIVND (reference sequence). V lost 2 bases to trimming and J lost 3 bases, with 10 bases between them.

CDR3 protein: CASSVPGTGGDTEAFF. The CDR3 region has the DNA TGTGCCAGCAGCGTCCCCGGGACAGGGGGGGACACTGAAGCTTTCTTT. The chain employs TRBV5-4 and TRBJ1-1; 11 positions agree with TRBD1. V trimming: 4 bases; J trimming: 3 bases; junction bases outside the gene matches: 8. This CDR3 has 16 residues. Germline V CDR1 and CDR2: SGHNT, YYREEE (reference sequence).

V gene TRBV19 combines with J gene TRBJ1-1, with D unclear. Germline CDR1 is LNHDA and CDR2 is SQIVND (reference sequence). Trimming removed 3 bases from V and 0 bases from J, with 14 bases in between. The CDR3 has 16 amino acids. The CDR3 loop reads CASSIPRRAMNTEAFF. CDR3 nucleotide sequence: TGTGCCAGTAGTATCCCTCGGAGGGCCATGAACACTGAAGCTTTCTTT.

The chain uses TRBV5-5 and TRBJ2-5; possibly TRBD1 for D (5 bases). This CDR3 has 16 residues. The germline V gene has CDR1 SGHKS and CDR2 YYEKEE (reference sequence). V dropped 0 bases and J dropped 2 bases, with 14 bases sitting between them. The CDR3, as DNA: TGTGCCAGCAGCTTGGCCCCGACAGCAGGACAAGAGACCCAGTACTTC. Translating it yields CASSLAPTAGQETQYF.

This sequence joins TRBV6-6 and TRBJ1-1; 7 positions agree with TRBD1. CDR3 length: 14 amino acids. V gave up 6 bases and J gave up 6 bases; unmatched junction bases: 10. Germline values: CDR1 MNHNY, CDR2 SVGAGI (reference sequence). CDR3 sequence reads: CASRNNRGWAEAFF. CDR3 sequence (DNA): TGTGCCAGCAGAAACAACAGGGGTTGGGCTGAAGCTTTCTTT.

V and J are TRBV24-1 and TRBJ1-1; 7 bases fit TRBD1. Germline V gene lookup returns CDR1 KGHDR and CDR2 SFDVKD. This CDR3 contains 14 residues. V trimming: 3 bases; J trimming: 4 bases; junction bases outside the gene matches: 4. CDR3: CATSDPGTATEAFF. DNA of the CDR3: TGTGCCACCAGTGATCCAGGGACAGCCACTGAAGCTTTCTTT.

The table lists this clone with a count of one. This chain links TRBV18 with TRBJ1-1, with unresolved D. V was shortened by 3 bases and J by 1 base, with 6 bases between the two germline ends. The CDR3 has 13 amino acids. Per germline, CDR1 KGHSH and CDR2 LQKENI. The CDR3 loop reads CASSPKGNTEAFF. The CDR3 DNA is TGTGCCAGCTCACCCAAGGGGAACACTGAAGCTTTCTTT.

The rearrangement joins TRBV29-1 to TRBJ1-2; D not certain. Germline assignment: CDR1 SQVTM and CDR2 ANQGSEA. Trimming removed 4 bases at V and 1 base at J, with 10 bases between. The CDR3 runs to 13 residues. The CDR3: CSVGARDNYGYTF. The CDR3 DNA is TGCAGCGTTGGGGCCAGAGATAACTATGGCTACACCTTC.

The chain has TRBV5-1 and TRBJ2-3, with TRBD1 matching over 7 bases. CDR3 length equals 14 residues. Germline V gene data show CDR1 as SGHRS and CDR2 as YFSETQ. The V and J ends lost 4 bases and 2 bases, in that order; junction bases with no gene match: 4. For the CDR3, the DNA is TGCGCCAGCAGCCTGGGACAGTACACAGATACGCAGTATTTT. Translation gives CASSLGQYTDTQYF.